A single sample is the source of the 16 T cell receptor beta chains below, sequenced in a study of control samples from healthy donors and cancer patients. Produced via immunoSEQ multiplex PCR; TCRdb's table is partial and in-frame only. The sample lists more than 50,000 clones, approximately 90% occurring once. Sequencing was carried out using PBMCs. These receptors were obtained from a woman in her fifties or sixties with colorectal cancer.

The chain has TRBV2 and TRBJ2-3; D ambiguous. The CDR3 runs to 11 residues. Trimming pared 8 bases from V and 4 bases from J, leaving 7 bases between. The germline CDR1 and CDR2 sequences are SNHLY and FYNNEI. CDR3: CASEVSDTQYF. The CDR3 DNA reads TGTGCCAGCGAGGTTTCAGATACGCAGTATTTT.

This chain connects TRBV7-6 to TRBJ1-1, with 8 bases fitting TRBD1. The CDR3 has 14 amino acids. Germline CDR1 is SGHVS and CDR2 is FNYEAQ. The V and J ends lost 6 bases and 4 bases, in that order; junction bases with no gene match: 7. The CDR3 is CASSLRDRRTEAFF. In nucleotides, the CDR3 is TGTGCCAGCAGTCTACGGGACAGGCGCACTGAAGCTTTCTTT.

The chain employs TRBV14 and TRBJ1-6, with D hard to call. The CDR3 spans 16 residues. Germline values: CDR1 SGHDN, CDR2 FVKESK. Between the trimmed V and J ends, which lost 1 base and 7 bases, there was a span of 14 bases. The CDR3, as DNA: TGTGCCAGCAGCCAAGTTTCGGGGTCTGGGAATTCACCCCTCCACTTT. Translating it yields CASSQVSGSGNSPLHF.

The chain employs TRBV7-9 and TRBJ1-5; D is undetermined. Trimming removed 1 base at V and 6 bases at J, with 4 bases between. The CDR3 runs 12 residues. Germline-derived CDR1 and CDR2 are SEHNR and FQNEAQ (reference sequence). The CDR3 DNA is TGTGCCAGCAGCTTAGATGTTCAGCCCCAGCATTTT. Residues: CASSLDVQPQHF.

The CDR3 region has the DNA TGTGCCAGCAGCGTAGCGGAGGGGGTGAAGCAGTATTTT. Translation: CASSVAEGVKQYF. This chain connects TRBV9 to TRBJ2-3; D tentatively fits TRBD1 or TRBD2 (6 bases each). V was pared by 0 bases and J by 11 bases, with 13 bases between. The CDR3 is made up of 13 amino acids. Germline V lookup: CDR1 SGDLS, CDR2 YYNGEE.

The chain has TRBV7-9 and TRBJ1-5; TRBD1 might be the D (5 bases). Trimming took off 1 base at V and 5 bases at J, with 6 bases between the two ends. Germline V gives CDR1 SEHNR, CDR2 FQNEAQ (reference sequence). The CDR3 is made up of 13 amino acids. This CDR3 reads CASSLEGDQPQHF. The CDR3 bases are TGTGCCAGCAGCTTAGAAGGGGATCAGCCCCAGCATTTT.

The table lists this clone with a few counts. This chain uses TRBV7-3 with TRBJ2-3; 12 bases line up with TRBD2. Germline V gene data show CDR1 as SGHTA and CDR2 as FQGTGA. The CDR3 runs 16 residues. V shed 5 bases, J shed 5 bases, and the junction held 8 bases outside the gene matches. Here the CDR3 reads CASSPGTSGYRDTQYF. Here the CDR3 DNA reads TGTGCCAGCAGCCCCGGGACTAGCGGGTATCGAGATACGCAGTATTTT. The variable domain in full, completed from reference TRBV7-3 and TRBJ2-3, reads GAGVSQTPSNKVTEKGKYVELRCDPISGHTALYWYRQSLGQGPEFLIYFQGTGAADDSGLPNDRFFAVRPEGSVSTLKIQRTERGDSAVYLCASSPGTSGYRDTQYFGPGTRLTVL.

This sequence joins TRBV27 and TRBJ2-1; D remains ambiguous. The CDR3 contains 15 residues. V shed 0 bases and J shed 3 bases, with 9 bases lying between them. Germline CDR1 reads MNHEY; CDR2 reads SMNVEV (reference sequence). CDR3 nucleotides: TGTGCCAGCAGTTTATCTCCCGCTAACTACAATGAGCAGTTCTTC. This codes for CASSLSPANYNEQFF.

The CDR3 DNA sequence: TGTGCCAGCAGGGACAGGGAGGAGAACACTGAAGCTTTCTTT. Its translation is CASRDREENTEAFF. The rearrangement links TRBV2 to TRBJ1-1; 8 bases agree with TRBD1. Germline V gene data show CDR1 as SNHLY and CDR2 as FYNNEI. The CDR3 has 14 amino acids. With 6 bases clipped from V and 1 base from J, the junction kept 4 bases outside the gene matches. Variable domain in full (rest from reference TRBV2 and TRBJ1-1): EPEVTQTPSHQVTQMGQEVILRCVPISNHLYFYWYRQILGQKVEFLVSFYNNEISEKSEIFDDQFSVERPDGSNFTLKIRSTKLEDSAMYFCASRDREENTEAFFGQGTRLTVV.

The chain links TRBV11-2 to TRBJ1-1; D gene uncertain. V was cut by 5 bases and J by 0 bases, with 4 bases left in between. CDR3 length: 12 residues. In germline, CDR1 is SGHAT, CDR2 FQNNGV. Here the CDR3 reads CASSTLNTEAFF. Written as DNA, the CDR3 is TGTGCCAGCAGCACTCTGAACACTGAAGCTTTCTTT.

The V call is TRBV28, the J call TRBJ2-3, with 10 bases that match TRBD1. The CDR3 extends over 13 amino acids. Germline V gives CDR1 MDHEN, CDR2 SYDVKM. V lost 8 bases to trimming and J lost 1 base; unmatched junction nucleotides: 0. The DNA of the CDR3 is TGTGCCAGCGACAGGGGGCGCACAGATACGCAGTATTTT. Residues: CASDRGRTDTQYF.

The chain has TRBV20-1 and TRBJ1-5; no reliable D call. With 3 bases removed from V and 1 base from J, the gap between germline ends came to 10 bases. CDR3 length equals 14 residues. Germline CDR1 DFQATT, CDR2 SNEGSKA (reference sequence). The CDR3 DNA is TGCAGTGCTAGTCAAGGGAGAAGCAATCAGCCCCAGCATTTT. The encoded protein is CSASQGRSNQPQHF.

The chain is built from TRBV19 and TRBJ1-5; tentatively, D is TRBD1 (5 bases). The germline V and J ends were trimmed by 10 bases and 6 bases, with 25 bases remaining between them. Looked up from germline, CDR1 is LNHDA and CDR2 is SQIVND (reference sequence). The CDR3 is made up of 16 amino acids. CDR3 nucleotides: TGTGCCACCTCGAATTGGGGGTCCCTTCGGGGTCAGCCCCAGCATTTT. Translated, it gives CATSNWGSLRGQPQHF.

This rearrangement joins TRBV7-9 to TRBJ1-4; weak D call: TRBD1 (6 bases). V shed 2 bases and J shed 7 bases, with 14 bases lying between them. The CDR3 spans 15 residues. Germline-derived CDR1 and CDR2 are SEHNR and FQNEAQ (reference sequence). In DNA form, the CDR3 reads TGTGCCAGCAGCTTATTCTCAGGGGTGGGTGAAAAACTGTTTTTT. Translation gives CASSLFSGVGEKLFF.

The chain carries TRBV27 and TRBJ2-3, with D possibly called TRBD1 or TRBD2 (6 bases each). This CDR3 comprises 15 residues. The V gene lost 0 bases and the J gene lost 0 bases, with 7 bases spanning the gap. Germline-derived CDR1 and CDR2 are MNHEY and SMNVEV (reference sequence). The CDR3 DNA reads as TGTGCCAGCAGTTTATCAGGGGGGAGCACAGATACGCAGTATTTT. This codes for CASSLSGGSTDTQYF.

The CDR3 sequence: CASSQVRGLGNTIYF. In nucleotides, the CDR3 is TGCGCCAGCAGCCAAGTGAGGGGGCTTGGAAACACCATATATTTT. The chain recombines TRBV4-1 with TRBJ1-3; 7 bases map to TRBD1. The CDR3 runs 15 residues. V lost 1 base to trimming and J lost 3 bases; unmatched junction nucleotides: 3. The germline CDR1 and CDR2 sequences are MGHRA and YSYEKL.